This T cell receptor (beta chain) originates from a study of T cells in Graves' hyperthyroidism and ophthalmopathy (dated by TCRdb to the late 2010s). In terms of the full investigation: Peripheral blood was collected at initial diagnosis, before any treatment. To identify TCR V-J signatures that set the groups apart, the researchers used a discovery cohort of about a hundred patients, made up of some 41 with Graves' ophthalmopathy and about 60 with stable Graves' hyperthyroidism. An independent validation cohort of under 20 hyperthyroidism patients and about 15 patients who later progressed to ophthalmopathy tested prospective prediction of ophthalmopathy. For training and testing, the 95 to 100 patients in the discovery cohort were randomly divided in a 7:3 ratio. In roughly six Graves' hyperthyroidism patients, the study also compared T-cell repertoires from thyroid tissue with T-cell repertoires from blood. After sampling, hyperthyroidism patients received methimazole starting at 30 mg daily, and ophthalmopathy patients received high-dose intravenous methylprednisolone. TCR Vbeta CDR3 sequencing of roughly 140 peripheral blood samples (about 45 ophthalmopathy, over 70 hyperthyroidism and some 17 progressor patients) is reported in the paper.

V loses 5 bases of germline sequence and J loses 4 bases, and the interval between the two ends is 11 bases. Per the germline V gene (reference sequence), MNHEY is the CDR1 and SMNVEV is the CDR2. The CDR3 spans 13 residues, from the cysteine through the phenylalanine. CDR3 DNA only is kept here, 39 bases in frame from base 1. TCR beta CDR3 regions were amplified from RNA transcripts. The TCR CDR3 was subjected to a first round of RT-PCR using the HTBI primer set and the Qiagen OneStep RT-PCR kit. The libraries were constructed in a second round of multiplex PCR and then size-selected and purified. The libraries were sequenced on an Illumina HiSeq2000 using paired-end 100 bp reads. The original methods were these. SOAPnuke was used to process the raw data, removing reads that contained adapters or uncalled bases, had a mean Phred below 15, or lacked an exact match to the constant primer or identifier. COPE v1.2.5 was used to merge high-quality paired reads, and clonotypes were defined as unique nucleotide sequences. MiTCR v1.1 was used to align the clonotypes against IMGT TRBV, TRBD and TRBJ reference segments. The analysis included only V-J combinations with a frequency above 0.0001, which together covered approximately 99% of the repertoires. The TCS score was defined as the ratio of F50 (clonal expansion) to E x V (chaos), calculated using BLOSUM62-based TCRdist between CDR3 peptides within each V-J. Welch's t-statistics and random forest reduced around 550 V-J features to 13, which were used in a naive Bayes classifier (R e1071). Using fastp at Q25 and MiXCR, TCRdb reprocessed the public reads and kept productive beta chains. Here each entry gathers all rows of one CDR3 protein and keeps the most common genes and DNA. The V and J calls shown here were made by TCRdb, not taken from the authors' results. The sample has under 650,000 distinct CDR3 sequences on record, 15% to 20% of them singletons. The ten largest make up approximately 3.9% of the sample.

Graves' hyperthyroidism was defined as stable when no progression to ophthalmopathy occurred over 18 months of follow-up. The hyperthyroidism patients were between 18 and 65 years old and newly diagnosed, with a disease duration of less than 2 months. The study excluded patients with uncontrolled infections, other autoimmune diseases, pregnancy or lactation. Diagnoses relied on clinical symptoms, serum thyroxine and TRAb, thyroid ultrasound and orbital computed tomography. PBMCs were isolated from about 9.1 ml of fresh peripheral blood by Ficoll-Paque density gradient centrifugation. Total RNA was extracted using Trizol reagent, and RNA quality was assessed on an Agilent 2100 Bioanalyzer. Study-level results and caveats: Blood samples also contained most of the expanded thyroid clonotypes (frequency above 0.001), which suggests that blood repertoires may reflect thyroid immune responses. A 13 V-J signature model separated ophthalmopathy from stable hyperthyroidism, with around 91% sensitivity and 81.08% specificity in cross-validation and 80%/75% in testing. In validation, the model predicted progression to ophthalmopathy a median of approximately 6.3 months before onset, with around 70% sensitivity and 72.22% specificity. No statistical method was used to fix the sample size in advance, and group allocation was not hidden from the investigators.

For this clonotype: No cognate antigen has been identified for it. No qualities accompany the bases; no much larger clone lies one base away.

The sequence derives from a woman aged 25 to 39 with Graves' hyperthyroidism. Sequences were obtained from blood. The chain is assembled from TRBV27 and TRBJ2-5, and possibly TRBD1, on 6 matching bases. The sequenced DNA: TGTGCCAGCAGTAAACAGGGTGGAGAGACCCAGTACTTC. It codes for CASSKQGGETQYF.